This T cell receptor (beta chain) was sequenced in a study of vaccination effects on CD4 cells after COVID-19. Concerning this clone itself: Its antigen is unidentified.

Method: immunoSEQ multiplex PCR; TCRdb's copy keeps in-frame clones and lacks some. The data hold 30,000 or so clones, with roughly 63% observed a single time. With the ViraFEST assay, the study expanded antigen-specific CD4+ T cells using viral peptide pools, then sequenced them. The culture ran for about 10 days, and then CD4+ T cells were isolated. This TCR derives from a human donor who received a COVID-19 vaccine. The sequencing used CD4+ T cells from PBMCs cultured with HCoV-229E spike peptides, collected before COVID-19 vaccination.

CDR3 nucleotide sequence: TGTGCCAGCAGCTTAACTTTCATCAGACAGGGGGCCGGGAAAAACATTCAGTACTTC. As protein: CASSLTFIRQGAGKNIQYF. This chain uses TRBV7-8 with TRBJ2-4, with 10 bases matching TRBD1. This CDR3 comprises 19 residues. The V and J ends lost 2 bases and 4 bases, in that order; junction bases with no gene match: 14. In germline, CDR1 is SGHVS, CDR2 FQNEAQ.